Listed below are T cell receptor beta chains from one sample, sequenced in a study of T cell responses to AZD1222 COVID-19 vaccine. Repertoires were generated with immunoSEQ multiplex PCR, while TCRdb's copy carries only in-frame clones and drops some. The sample holds 150,000 to 200,000 clones; 94% are singletons and the top ten take about 0.64%. Sequences were derived from peripheral blood, sampled on day 0 of AZD1222 vaccination. Receptors were obtained from an adult in good health. Both conserved end residues are part of each CDR3. The order of the fields is clone size, J gene, V gene, D gene, CDR3 DNA, CDR3 protein. A D gene is named only where the DNA matches it firmly. The size entry is marked missing in some rows and otherwise reads once, few, many or a size class.

size: -; J: TRBJ1-1; V: TRBV30; D: -; DNA: TGTGCCTGGAGGTACGTAAACACTGAAGCTTTCTTT; CDR3: CAWRYVNTEAFF
size: -; J: TRBJ2-3; V: TRBV11-2; D: TRBD2; DNA: TGTGCCAGCAGCCCGCGATCCGGGACTACCGACACAGATACGCAGTATTTT; CDR3: CASSPRSGTTDTDTQYF
size: -; J: TRBJ2-1; V: TRBV20-1; D: -; DNA: TGCAGTGCTAGTATCGGCGGGCAAGACAATGAGCAGTTCTTC; CDR3: CSASIGGQDNEQFF
size: -; J: TRBJ2-1; V: TRBV12-3/TRBV12-4; D: -; DNA: TGTGCCAGCAGTTTAGGAGCAGCCAATGAGCAGTTCTTC; CDR3: CASSLGAANEQFF
size: -; J: TRBJ1-2; V: TRBV28; D: -; DNA: TGTGCCAGCAGTCAAAATAACTATGGCTACACCTTC; CDR3: CASSQNNYGYTF
size: -; J: TRBJ1-1; V: TRBV10-2; D: TRBD1; DNA: TGCGCCAGCAGTGAAAGGACAGGGGGCACTGAAGCTTTCTTT; CDR3: CASSERTGGTEAFF
size: -; J: TRBJ1-1; V: TRBV7-3; D: -; DNA: TGTGCCAGCAGCTTAATGGGGGCAGGGCCAGCTTTCTTT; CDR3: CASSLMGAGPAFF
size: -; J: TRBJ1-2; V: TRBV20-1; D: -; DNA: TGCAGTGCCAGTGTGGGCAGGAACTATGGCTACACCTTC; CDR3: CSASVGRNYGYTF
size: once; J: TRBJ2-2; V: TRBV2; D: TRBD1; DNA: TGTGCCAGCAGGAGACAGGGGGCCACCGGGGAGCTGTTTTTT; CDR3: CASRRQGATGELFF
size: -; J: TRBJ1-3; V: TRBV4-1; D: -; DNA: TGCGCCAGCAGCCAACCGACAGGTCCGGGTCCTTCTGGAAACACCATATATTTT; CDR3: CASSQPTGPGPSGNTIYF
size: -; J: TRBJ1-5; V: TRBV19; D: -; DNA: TGTGCCAGTAGTGCCACGGGGCTGATTGGACAGCCCCAGCATTTT; CDR3: CASSATGLIGQPQHF
size: -; J: TRBJ2-1; V: TRBV3-1/TRBV3-2; D: TRBD2; DNA: TGTGCCAGCAGCCAAGCGGGACTAGCGGGAGCCCATTACAATGAGCAGTTCTTC; CDR3: CASSQAGLAGAHYNEQFF
size: -; J: TRBJ1-4; V: TRBV7-6; D: -; DNA: TGTGCCAGCAGCGGTTACCGGGACAAAAAACTGTTTTTT; CDR3: CASSGYRDKKLFF
size: -; J: TRBJ1-1; V: TRBV7-8; D: -; DNA: TGTGCCAGCAGCTTCGTACGGAAGGGGAACACTGAAGCTTTCTTT; CDR3: CASSFVRKGNTEAFF
size: -; J: TRBJ2-1; V: TRBV10-1; D: -; DNA: TGCGCCAGCAGTGAGTTCTCTCCCGCTGGAGAGCAGTTCTTC; CDR3: CASSEFSPAGEQFF
size: -; J: TRBJ2-1; V: TRBV28; D: -; DNA: TGTGCCAGCTCTCCCGCGGACTCCCTTGGGCGACGGTTCTTC; CDR3: CASSPADSLGRRFF
size: -; J: TRBJ1-2; V: TRBV5-1; D: -; DNA: TGCGCCAGCAGCCGGGGGGACTATGGCTACACCTTC; CDR3: CASSRGDYGYTF
size: -; J: TRBJ2-7; V: TRBV19; D: -; DNA: TGTGCCAGTACTGCAAGGCCGGGGGGCGGGTACGAGCAGTACTTC; CDR3: CASTARPGGGYEQYF
size: -; J: TRBJ2-7; V: TRBV5-4; D: TRBD1; DNA: TGTGCCAGCAGCTCAAGACAGGGCTACGAGCAGTACTTC; CDR3: CASSSRQGYEQYF
size: -; J: TRBJ2-7; V: TRBV28; D: -; DNA: TGTGCCAGCAGTCCCTACCCTCCGACAAGCCTGTACGAGCAGTACTTC; CDR3: CASSPYPPTSLYEQYF
size: -; J: TRBJ2-2; V: TRBV29-1; D: -; DNA: TGCAGCGGTCGGGGGCGGGCCGGGGAGCTGTTTTTT; CDR3: CSGRGRAGELFF
size: -; J: TRBJ1-2; V: TRBV5-4; D: TRBD1; DNA: TGTGCCAGCAGCTTGATAGAGGGGGCGAAAGGTGGCTACACCTTC; CDR3: CASSLIEGAKGGYTF
size: once; J: TRBJ1-3; V: TRBV7-2; D: TRBD1; DNA: TGTGCCAGCAGCCTGGCAGGGGGCCATGCTGGAAACACCATATATTTT; CDR3: CASSLAGGHAGNTIYF
size: -; J: TRBJ1-2; V: TRBV2; D: TRBD1; DNA: TGTGCCAGCAGTGAACCCCAGGGGGAGGACTATGGCTACACCTTC; CDR3: CASSEPQGEDYGYTF
size: -; J: TRBJ1-2; V: TRBV6-5; D: -; DNA: TGTGCCAGCAGTTACTCCTCACGTAACTATGGCTACACCTTC; CDR3: CASSYSSRNYGYTF
size: -; J: TRBJ1-6; V: TRBV2; D: -; DNA: TGTGCCAGCAGTGAGGAAGTCCAGCCCCATTCACCCCTCCACTTT; CDR3: CASSEEVQPHSPLHF
size: -; J: TRBJ2-5; V: TRBV12-3/TRBV12-4; D: -; DNA: TGTGCCAGCAGTTTAATCCGAGAGACCCAGTACTTC; CDR3: CASSLIRETQYF
size: -; J: TRBJ2-3; V: TRBV6-6; D: -; DNA: TGTGCCACCCGCCGCGGGGAGTGGACAGATACGCAGTATTTT; CDR3: CATRRGEWTDTQYF
size: -; J: TRBJ1-4; V: TRBV19; D: -; DNA: TGTGCCAGTACCCCAGCAGGGTCGCTGGAAAAACTGTTTTTT; CDR3: CASTPAGSLEKLFF
size: -; J: TRBJ2-3; V: TRBV5-8; D: TRBD2; DNA: TGTGCCAGCAGCTTAACCAGGACTAGTTCCCCTGATACGCAGTATTTT; CDR3: CASSLTRTSSPDTQYF
size: -; J: TRBJ1-3; V: TRBV3-1/TRBV3-2; D: -; DNA: TGTGCCAGCAGCCAAGTTTGGAGCTCTGGAAACACCATATATTTT; CDR3: CASSQVWSSGNTIYF
size: -; J: TRBJ1-2; V: TRBV30; D: -; DNA: TGTGCCTGGTGGATGGACTTCTATGGCTACACCTTC; CDR3: CAWWMDFYGYTF
size: -; J: TRBJ1-5; V: TRBV2; D: -; DNA: TGTGCCAGCAGTGATCTGGACCTGAATCAGCCCCAGCATTTT; CDR3: CASSDLDLNQPQHF
size: -; J: TRBJ2-1; V: TRBV27; D: TRBD2; DNA: TGTGCCAGCAGTTTACGCCTAGCGGGAACTGGTAACAATGAGCAGTTCTTC; CDR3: CASSLRLAGTGNNEQFF
size: -; J: TRBJ1-5; V: TRBV19; D: TRBD1; DNA: TGTGCCAGTAATCCCAACAGGGGAGGGCAGCCCCAGCATTTT; CDR3: CASNPNRGGQPQHF
size: -; J: TRBJ1-6; V: TRBV6-1; D: -; DNA: TGTGCCAGCAGTGAAAAGAACGGGGTCCGGAATTCACCCCTCCACTTT; CDR3: CASSEKNGVRNSPLHF